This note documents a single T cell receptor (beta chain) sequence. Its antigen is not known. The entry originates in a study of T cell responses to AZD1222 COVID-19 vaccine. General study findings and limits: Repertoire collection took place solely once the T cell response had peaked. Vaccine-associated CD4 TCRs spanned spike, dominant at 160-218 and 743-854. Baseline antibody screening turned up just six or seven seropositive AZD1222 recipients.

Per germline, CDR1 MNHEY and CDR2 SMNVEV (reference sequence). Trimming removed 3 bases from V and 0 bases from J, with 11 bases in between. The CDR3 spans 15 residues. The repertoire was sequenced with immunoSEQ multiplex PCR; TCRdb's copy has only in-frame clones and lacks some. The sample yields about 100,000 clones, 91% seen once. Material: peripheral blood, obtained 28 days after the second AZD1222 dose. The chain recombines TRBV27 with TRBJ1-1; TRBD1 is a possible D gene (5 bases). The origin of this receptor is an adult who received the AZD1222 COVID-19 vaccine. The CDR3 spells CASSLTVAMNTEAFF. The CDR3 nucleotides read TGTGCCAGCAGTTTGACAGTAGCCATGAACACTGAAGCTTTCTTT.